The present T cell receptor beta chain was sequenced within a study of CD8 T cells in ankylosing spondylitis. Overall study findings and caveats: The clones that were linked to disease were reported to be significantly enriched in matched synovial fluid samples from ankylosing spondylitis patients.

The CDR3 is made up of 14 amino acids. V lost 2 bases, J lost 4 bases, and 11 bases lay in between. Germline V gene data show CDR1 as KGHSH and CDR2 as LQKENI. TCRdb passed the 5' RACE reads through MiXCR, listing each CDR3 protein once. The repertoire holds roughly 200,000 distinct CDR3 sequences, with about 26% as singletons. With respect to this clonotype: Its specificity is unknown.

The gene calls are TRBV18 and TRBJ2-5, with D maybe TRBD2 (5 bases). The TCR comes from a male donor with ankylosing spondylitis or in good health (not recorded which). The sequenced material came from blood, either unsorted or a sorted T cell fraction (not recorded which). The CDR3 DNA reads as TGTGCCAGCTCACCAGCTGGGAGTTCAGAGACCCAGTACTTC. Its protein product is CASSPAGSSETQYF.